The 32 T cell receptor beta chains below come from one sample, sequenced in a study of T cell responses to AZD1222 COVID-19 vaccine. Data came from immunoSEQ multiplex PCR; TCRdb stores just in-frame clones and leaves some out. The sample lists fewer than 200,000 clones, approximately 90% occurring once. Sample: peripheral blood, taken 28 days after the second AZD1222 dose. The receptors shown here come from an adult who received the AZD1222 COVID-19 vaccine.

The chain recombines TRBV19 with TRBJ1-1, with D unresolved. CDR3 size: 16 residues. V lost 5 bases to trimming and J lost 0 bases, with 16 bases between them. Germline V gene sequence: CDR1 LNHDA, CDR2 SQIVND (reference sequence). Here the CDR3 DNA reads TGTGCCAGTAGTCCCCAATCCGGACGGGTGAACACTGAAGCTTTCTTT. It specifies CASSPQSGRVNTEAFF.

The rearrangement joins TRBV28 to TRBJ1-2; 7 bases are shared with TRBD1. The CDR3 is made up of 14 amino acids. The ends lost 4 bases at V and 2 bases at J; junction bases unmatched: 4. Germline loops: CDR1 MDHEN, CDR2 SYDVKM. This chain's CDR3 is CASSSLTGNYGYTF. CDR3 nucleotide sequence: TGTGCCAGCAGTTCGCTGACAGGGAACTATGGCTACACCTTC.

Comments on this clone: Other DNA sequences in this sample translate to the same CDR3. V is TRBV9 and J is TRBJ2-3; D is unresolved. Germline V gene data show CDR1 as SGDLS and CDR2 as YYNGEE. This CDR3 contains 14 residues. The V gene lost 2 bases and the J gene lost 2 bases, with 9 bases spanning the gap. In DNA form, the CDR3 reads TGTGCCAGCAGCGTTAGTGGGAACACAGATACGCAGTATTTT. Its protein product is CASSVSGNTDTQYF.

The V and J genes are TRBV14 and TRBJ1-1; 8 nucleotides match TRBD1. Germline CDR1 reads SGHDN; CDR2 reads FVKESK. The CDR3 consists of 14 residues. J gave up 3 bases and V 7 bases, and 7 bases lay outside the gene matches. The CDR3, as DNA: TGTGCCAGCACCAAGGGACAGGTATACACTGAAGCTTTCTTT. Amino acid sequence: CASTKGQVYTEAFF.

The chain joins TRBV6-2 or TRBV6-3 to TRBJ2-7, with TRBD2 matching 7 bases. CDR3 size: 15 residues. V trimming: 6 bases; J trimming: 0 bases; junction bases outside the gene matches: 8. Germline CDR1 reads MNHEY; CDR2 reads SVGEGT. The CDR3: CASSAHSGGSYEQYF. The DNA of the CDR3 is TGTGCCAGCAGCGCGCATTCGGGGGGCTCCTACGAGCAGTACTTC.

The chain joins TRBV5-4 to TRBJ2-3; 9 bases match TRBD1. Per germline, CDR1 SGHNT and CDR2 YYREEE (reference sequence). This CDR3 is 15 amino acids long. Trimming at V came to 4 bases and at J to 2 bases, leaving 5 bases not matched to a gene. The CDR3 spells CASSPQGANTDTQYF. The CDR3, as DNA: TGTGCCAGCAGCCCACAGGGGGCGAACACAGATACGCAGTATTTT.

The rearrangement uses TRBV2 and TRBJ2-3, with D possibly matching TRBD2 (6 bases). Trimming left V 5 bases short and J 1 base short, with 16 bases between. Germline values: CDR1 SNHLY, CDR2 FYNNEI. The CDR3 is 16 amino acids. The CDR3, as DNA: TGTGCCAGCAGTCCTGGGGTAGCGGTCCGCACAGATACGCAGTATTTT. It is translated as CASSPGVAVRTDTQYF.

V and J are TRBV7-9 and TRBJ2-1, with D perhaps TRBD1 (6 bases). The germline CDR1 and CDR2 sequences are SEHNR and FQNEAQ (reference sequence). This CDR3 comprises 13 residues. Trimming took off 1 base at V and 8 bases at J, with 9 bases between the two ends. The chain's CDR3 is CASSLGGHDEQFF. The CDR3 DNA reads TGTGCCAGCAGCTTAGGGGGACACGATGAGCAGTTCTTC. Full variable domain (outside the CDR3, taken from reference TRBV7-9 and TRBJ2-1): DTGVSQNPRHKITKRGQNVTFRCDPISEHNRLYWYRQTLGQGPEFLTYFQNEAQLEKSRLLSDRFSAERPKGSFSTLEIQRTEQGDSAMYLCASSLGGHDEQFFGPGTRLTVL.

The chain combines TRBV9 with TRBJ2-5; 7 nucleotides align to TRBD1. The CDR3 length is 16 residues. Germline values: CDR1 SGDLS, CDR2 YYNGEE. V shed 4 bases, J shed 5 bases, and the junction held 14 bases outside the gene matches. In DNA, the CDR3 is TGTGCCAGCAGCCCAGACACAGGGGAACTTAGCGAGACCCAGTACTTC. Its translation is CASSPDTGELSETQYF.

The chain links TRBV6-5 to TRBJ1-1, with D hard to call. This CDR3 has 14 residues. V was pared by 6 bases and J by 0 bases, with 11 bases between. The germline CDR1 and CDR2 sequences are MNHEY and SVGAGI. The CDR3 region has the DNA TGTGCCAGCAGCCGGGGAGGGTTGAACACTGAAGCTTTCTTT. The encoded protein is CASSRGGLNTEAFF.

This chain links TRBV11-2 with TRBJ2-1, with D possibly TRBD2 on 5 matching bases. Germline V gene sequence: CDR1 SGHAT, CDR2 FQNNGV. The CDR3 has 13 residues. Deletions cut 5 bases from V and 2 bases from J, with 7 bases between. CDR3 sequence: CASSLATYNEQFF. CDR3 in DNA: TGTGCCAGCAGCCTAGCTACCTACAATGAGCAGTTCTTC.

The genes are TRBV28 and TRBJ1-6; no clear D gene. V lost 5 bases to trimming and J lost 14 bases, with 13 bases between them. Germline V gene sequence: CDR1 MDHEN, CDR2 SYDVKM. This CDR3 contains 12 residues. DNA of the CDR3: TGTGCCAGCAGTCTCCAGACAATCTCCCTCCACTTT. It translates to CASSLQTISLHF.

The CDR3 sequence: CASSIEGAGGEQFF. CDR3 nucleotide sequence: TGTGCCAGTAGTATCGAGGGTGCGGGAGGTGAGCAGTTCTTC. The chain is built from TRBV19 and TRBJ2-1; TRBD2 aligns across 8 bases. CDR1 is LNHDA and CDR2 is SQIVND in the germline V gene (reference sequence). This CDR3 region has 14 residues. V gave up 3 bases and J gave up 9 bases; unmatched junction bases: 7.

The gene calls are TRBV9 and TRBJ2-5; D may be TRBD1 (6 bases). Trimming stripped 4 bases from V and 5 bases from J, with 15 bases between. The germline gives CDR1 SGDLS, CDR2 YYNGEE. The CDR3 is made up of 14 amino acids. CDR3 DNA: TGTGCCAGCAGCCCCCAACAGGGTGGCGAGACCCAGTACTTC. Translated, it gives CASSPQQGGETQYF.

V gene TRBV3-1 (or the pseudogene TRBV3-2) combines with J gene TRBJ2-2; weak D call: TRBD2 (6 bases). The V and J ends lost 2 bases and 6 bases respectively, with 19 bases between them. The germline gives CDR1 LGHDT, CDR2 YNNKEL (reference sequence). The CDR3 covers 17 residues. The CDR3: CASSQLLSGRWAGELFF. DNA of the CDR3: TGTGCCAGCAGCCAACTCCTTTCCGGGAGATGGGCCGGGGAGCTGTTTTTT.

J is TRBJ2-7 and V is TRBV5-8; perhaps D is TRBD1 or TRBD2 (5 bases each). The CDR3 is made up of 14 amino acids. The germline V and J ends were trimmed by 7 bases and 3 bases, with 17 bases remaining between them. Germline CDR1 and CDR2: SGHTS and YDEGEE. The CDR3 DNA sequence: TGTGCCAGCTCCCTCCGGGGACCCGTCTACGAGCAGTACTTC. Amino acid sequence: CASSLRGPVYEQYF.

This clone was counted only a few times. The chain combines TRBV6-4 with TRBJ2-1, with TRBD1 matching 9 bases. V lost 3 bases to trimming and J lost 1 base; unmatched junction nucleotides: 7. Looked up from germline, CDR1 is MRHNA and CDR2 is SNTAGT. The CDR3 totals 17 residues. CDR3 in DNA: TGTGCCAGCAGTGAGGTACCGGGACAGGGTTCCTACAATGAGCAGTTCTTC. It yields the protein CASSEVPGQGSYNEQFF.

The CDR3 nucleotides are TGTGCCAGTAGTACGGAACAGGGGGCAATTAAGGAGCTGTTTTTT. This gives the protein CASSTEQGAIKELFF. J is TRBJ2-2 and V is TRBV19, with 9 bases aligning to TRBD1. With V trimmed by 4 bases and J by 10 bases, 10 bases remained unmatched. This CDR3 contains 15 residues. The germline V gene has CDR1 LNHDA and CDR2 SQIVND (reference sequence).

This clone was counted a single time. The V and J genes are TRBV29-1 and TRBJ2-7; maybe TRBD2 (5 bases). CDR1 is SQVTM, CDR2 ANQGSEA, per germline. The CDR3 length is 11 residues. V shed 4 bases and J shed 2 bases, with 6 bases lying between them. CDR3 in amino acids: CSVGTAYEQYF. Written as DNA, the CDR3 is TGCAGCGTTGGGACTGCCTACGAGCAGTACTTC.

The chain's CDR3 is CSASSPGDSYEQYF. CDR3 DNA sequence: TGCAGTGCTAGTTCTCCGGGCGACTCCTACGAGCAGTACTTC. The V call is TRBV20-1, the J call TRBJ2-7; no reliable D call. Deletions cut 3 bases from V and 0 bases from J, with 12 bases between. CDR1 DFQATT and CDR2 SNEGSKA come from the germline V gene (reference sequence). This CDR3 is built from 14 residues.

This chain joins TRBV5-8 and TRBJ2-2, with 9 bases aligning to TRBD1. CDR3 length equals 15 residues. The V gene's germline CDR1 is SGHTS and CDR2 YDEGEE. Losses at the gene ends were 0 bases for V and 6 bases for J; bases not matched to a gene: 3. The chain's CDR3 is CASSLGDRESGELFF. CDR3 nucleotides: TGTGCCAGCAGCTTGGGGGACAGGGAGTCCGGGGAGCTGTTTTTT.

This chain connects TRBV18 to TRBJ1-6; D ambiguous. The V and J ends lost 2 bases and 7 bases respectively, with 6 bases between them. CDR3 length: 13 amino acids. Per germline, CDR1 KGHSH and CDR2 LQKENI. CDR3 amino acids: CASSPTENSPLHF. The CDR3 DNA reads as TGTGCCAGCTCACCAACAGAGAATTCACCCCTCCACTTT.

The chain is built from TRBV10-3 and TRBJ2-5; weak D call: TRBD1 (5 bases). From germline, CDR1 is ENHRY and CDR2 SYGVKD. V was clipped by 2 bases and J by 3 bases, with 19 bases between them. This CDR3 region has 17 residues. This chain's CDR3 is CAISEPQGGLLKETQYF. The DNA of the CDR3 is TGTGCCATCAGTGAGCCGCAGGGTGGGTTGTTAAAAGAGACCCAGTACTTC.

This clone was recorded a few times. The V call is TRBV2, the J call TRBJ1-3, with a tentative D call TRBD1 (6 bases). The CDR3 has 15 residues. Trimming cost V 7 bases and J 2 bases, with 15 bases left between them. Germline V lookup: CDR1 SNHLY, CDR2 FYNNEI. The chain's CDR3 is CASKNEAGAGNTIYF. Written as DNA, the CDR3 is TGTGCCAGCAAGAACGAGGCAGGGGCTGGAAACACCATATATTTT.

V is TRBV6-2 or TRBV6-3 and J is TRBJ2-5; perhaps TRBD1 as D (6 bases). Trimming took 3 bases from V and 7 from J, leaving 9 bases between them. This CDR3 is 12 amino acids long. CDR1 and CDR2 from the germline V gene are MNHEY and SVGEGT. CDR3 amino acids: CASSYQGGTQYF. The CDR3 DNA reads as TGTGCCAGCAGTTATCAAGGGGGGACCCAGTACTTC.

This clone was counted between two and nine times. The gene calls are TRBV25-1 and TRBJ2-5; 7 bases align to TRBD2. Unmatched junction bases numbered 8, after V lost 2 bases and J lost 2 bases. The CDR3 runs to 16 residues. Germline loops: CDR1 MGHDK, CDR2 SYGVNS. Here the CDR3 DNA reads TGTGCCAGCAGTGAAGGAAGCGGGAAGGAACAAGAGACCCAGTACTTC. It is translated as CASSEGSGKEQETQYF.

The CDR3 sequence: CASSPIAGGPGTGELFF. The CDR3 DNA follows: TGCGCCAGCAGCCCCATAGCGGGAGGGCCGGGCACCGGGGAGCTGTTTTTT. J is TRBJ2-2 and V is TRBV5-1; 11 nucleotides agree with TRBD2. Germline CDR1 reads SGHRS; CDR2 reads YFSETQ. CDR3 length: 17 residues. The V gene end was trimmed by 4 bases and the J gene end by 4 bases; junction bases not matched to a gene: 9.

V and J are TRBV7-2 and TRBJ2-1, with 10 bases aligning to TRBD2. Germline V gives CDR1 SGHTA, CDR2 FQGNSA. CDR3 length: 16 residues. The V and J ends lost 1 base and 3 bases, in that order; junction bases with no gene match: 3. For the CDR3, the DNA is TGTGCCAGCAGCTTAGTCGCTAGCGGGAGCTACAATGAGCAGTTCTTC. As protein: CASSLVASGSYNEQFF.

CDR3 coding DNA: TGTGCCAGCACCCCCCGAGAGAGTAATGAAAAACTGTTTTTT. Translation: CASTPRESNEKLFF. The V gene is TRBV3-1 (or the pseudogene TRBV3-2), the J gene TRBJ1-4; the D is unclear. Trimming cost V 7 bases and J 4 bases, with 13 bases left between them. CDR1 and CDR2 from the germline V gene are LGHDT and YNNKEL (reference sequence). This CDR3 is built from 14 residues.

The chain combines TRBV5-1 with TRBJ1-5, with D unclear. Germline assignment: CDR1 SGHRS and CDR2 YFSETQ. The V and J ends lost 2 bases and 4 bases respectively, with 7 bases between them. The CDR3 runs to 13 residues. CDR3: CASSFEVNQPQHF. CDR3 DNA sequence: TGCGCCAGCAGCTTTGAGGTTAATCAGCCCCAGCATTTT.

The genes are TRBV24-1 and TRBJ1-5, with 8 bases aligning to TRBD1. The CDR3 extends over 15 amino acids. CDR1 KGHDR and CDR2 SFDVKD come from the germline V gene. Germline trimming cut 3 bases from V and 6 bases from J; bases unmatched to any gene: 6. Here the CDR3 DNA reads TGTGCCACCAGTGATCGAGTGACAGGGGTTCAGCCCCAGCATTTT. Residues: CATSDRVTGVQPQHF.

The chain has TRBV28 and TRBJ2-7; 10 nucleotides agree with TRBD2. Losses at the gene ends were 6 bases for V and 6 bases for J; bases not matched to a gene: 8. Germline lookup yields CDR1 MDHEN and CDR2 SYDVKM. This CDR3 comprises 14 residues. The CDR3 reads CASSSLAGVSEQYF. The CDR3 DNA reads TGTGCCAGCAGCTCCCTAGCGGGAGTTTCCGAGCAGTACTTC.